This T cell receptor beta chain came from a study of cytomegalovirus exposure and HLA in healthy donors. Overall study context: From approximately 170 million T cells, an earlier analysis saw 110 million or so unique TCR beta sequences. Study-level results: Researchers reported that a few CMV-associated chains were confirmed in vitro as CMV antigen-specific. As a later analysis showed, a missense DCLRE1C variant was linked to trimming of TCR beta V- and J-genes. After further analysis at a later stage, 16,951 TCR beta sequences were associated with HLA alleles at 0.05 false discovery rate.

The sample holds a few counts of this clone. What it binds is not known. CDR1 is SGHTA, CDR2 FQGNSA, per germline. This CDR3 spans 13 amino acids. The V segment lost 1 base and the J segment 16 bases; nucleotides outside the gene matches: 7. Researchers ran the PCR with 60 Vbeta and 13 Jbeta primers. TCRdb's table, derived via immunoSEQ multiplex PCR, lists solely in-frame clones and lacks some. This table has under 200,000 clones, around 82% appearing once. The origin of this receptor is a man between 60 and 75 years old in good health and CMV-seronegative. Sequencing was done on a sample of PBMCs. This chain connects TRBV7-2 to TRBJ2-1; 10 bases agree with TRBD2. DNA of the CDR3: TGTGCCAGCAGCTTAGGTCCTAGCGGGAGCTTTTTCTTC. Encoded protein: CASSLGPSGSFFF.